The 7 T cell receptor beta chains below come from one sample, sequenced in a study of blood T cells in healthy people across ages. Together with a sample-barcoded 5' primer, a J-beta primer mix was included in a second PCR lasting about 7 to 12 cycles. Each CDR3 protein gets one entry after TCRdb re-called the 5' RACE reads with MiXCR. The sample has 1,500,000 or so distinct CDR3 sequences, 59% seen once. Sequencing used blood. These receptors were obtained from a young man in good health.

This chain joins TRBV10-1 and TRBJ2-3, with 13 bases that match TRBD2. This CDR3 has 14 amino acids. The germline V gene encodes CDR1 WNHNN and CDR2 SYGVQD (reference sequence). The V segment lost 8 bases and the J segment 9 bases; nucleotides outside the gene matches: 8. CDR3 sequence reads: CASPGLAGDGTQYF. The CDR3 DNA reads as TGCGCCAGCCCAGGACTAGCGGGGGATGGCACGCAGTATTTT.

The chain uses TRBV27 and TRBJ1-5; 7 nucleotides match TRBD1. CDR1 and CDR2 (germline): MNHEY, SMNVEV (reference sequence). With 8 bases clipped from V and 7 bases from J, the junction kept 11 bases outside the gene matches. This CDR3 contains 14 residues. The CDR3 DNA sequence: TGTGCCAGCGGATACAGGGGACCCGGGCAGCCCCAGCATTTT. Encoded protein: CASGYRGPGQPQHF.

Comments on this clonotype: This may stem from a read error, because a much larger clone lies one nucleotide away. The V call is TRBV4-2, the J call TRBJ1-1, with no clear D. CDR1 is LGHNA and CDR2 is YNFKEQ in the germline V gene. The CDR3 has 16 amino acids. The CDR3 DNA reads as TGTGCCAGCAGCCAGCCTCGTTGGAGAACTAACACTGGAGCTTTCTTT. This sequence encodes CASSQPRWRTNTGAFF.

The chain is built from TRBV4-1 and TRBJ1-2; D is ambiguous. This CDR3 is built from 14 residues. Trimming stripped 0 bases from V and 1 base from J, with 6 bases between. Germline CDR1 is MGHRA and CDR2 is YSYEKL. CDR3: CASSQEPNNYGYTF. Written as DNA, the CDR3 is TGCGCCAGCAGCCAAGAGCCCAATAACTATGGCTACACCTTC.

The chain uses TRBV5-1 and TRBJ1-1, with a tentative D call TRBD1 (6 bases). CDR1 is SGHRS, CDR2 YFSETQ, per germline. V was trimmed by 5 bases and J by 4 bases, leaving 15 bases between them. CDR3 length equals 14 residues. The DNA for the CDR3 is TGCGCCAGCAGTCGGGGGGCAGGGAGCACTGAAGCTTTCTTT. Protein product: CASSRGAGSTEAFF.

This chain uses TRBV21-1 with TRBJ1-2; the DNA was not compared with TRBD1, the D call given in the table. TRBV21-1 is annotated as a pseudogene. This CDR3 has 16 amino acids. The CDR3 is CASSKVSGSAVYGYTF. The CDR3, as DNA: TGTGCCAGCAGCAAAGTATCCGGGTCCGCGGTCTATGGCTACACCTTC.

This chain links TRBV20-1 with TRBJ1-5; D may be TRBD1 (5 bases). Trimming shortened V by 3 bases and J by 6 bases, and 24 bases separated the two germline ends. The CDR3 loop spans 17 amino acids. The germline CDR1 and CDR2 sequences are DFQATT and SNEGSKA (reference sequence). This CDR3 is CSASLGQGAREFQPQHF. DNA of the CDR3: TGCAGTGCTAGTCTGGGGCAGGGAGCTCGAGAATTTCAGCCCCAGCATTTT.